The rows below give T cell receptor beta chains drawn from one sample of a study of blood T cell repertoires in COVID-19. Produced via immunoSEQ multiplex PCR; TCRdb's table is partial and in-frame only. This table has over 200,000 clones, around four fifths appearing once. The sequencing input was peripheral blood. All receptors derive from a man aged 35-49 years with active or convalescent COVID-19. CDR3s include the opening cysteine and the closing phenylalanine or tryptophan. D genes are given only for firm matches. Not all rows give a size; the values are once, few, many and, for expanded clones, a class.

cdr3_aa: CATSRTDDYGYTF
cdr3_nt: TGTGCCACCAGCAGGACAGATGACTATGGCTACACCTTC
cdr3_length: 13
v_call: TRBV15
j_call: TRBJ1-2
clone_size: -
d_call: -

cdr3_aa: CASSLVTAGLASTETQYF
cdr3_nt: TGCGCCAGCAGCTTGGTAACTGCGGGACTAGCGTCTACAGAGACCCAGTACTTC
cdr3_length: 18
v_call: TRBV5-1
j_call: TRBJ2-5
clone_size: -
d_call: TRBD2

cdr3_aa: CASSIGQGPEAFF
cdr3_nt: TGTGCCAGTAGTATAGGACAGGGCCCTGAAGCTTTCTTT
cdr3_length: 13
v_call: TRBV19
j_call: TRBJ1-1
clone_size: -
d_call: TRBD1

cdr3_aa: CASSESLTGPYGYTF
cdr3_nt: TGCGCCAGCAGCGAAAGCCTGACAGGACCATATGGCTACACCTTC
cdr3_length: 15
v_call: TRBV4-1
j_call: TRBJ1-2
clone_size: -
d_call: -

cdr3_aa: CASSPIGGGSYGYTF
cdr3_nt: TGTGCCAGCAGCCCCATAGGTGGGGGGTCCTATGGCTACACCTTC
cdr3_length: 15
v_call: TRBV7-3
j_call: TRBJ1-2
clone_size: -
d_call: -

cdr3_aa: CASSQDRGGFSYEQYF
cdr3_nt: TGTGCCAGCAGCCAAGATCGTGGAGGCTTCTCCTACGAGCAGTACTTC
cdr3_length: 16
v_call: TRBV4-2
j_call: TRBJ2-7
clone_size: -
d_call: -

cdr3_aa: CASSPSGGVETQYF
cdr3_nt: TGTGCCAGCAGCCCCAGCGGGGGGGTGGAGACCCAGTACTTC
cdr3_length: 14
v_call: TRBV7-9
j_call: TRBJ2-5
clone_size: -
d_call: TRBD2

cdr3_aa: CASSLEGAVSF
cdr3_nt: TGTGCCAGCAGCTTAGAGGGAGCAGTGTCCTTC
cdr3_length: 11
v_call: TRBV11-3
j_call: TRBJ2-7
clone_size: -
d_call: -

cdr3_aa: CASTLGGPANTEAFF
cdr3_nt: TGCGCCAGCACCCTCGGGGGGCCGGCGAACACTGAAGCTTTCTTT
cdr3_length: 15
v_call: TRBV5-1
j_call: TRBJ1-1
clone_size: -
d_call: -

cdr3_aa: CASSQEGSGQGPEQYF
cdr3_nt: TGCGCCAGCAGCCAAGAGGGGTCGGGACAGGGACCCGAGCAGTACTTC
cdr3_length: 16
v_call: TRBV4-3
j_call: TRBJ2-7
clone_size: -
d_call: TRBD1

cdr3_aa: CASSGTEFNSPLHF
cdr3_nt: TGTGCCAGCAGCGGTACAGAATTTAATTCACCCCTCCACTTT
cdr3_length: 14
v_call: TRBV7-9
j_call: TRBJ1-6
clone_size: -
d_call: -

cdr3_aa: CATSDLPGEGGNTEAFF
cdr3_nt: TGTGCCACCAGTGATCTACCGGGGGAAGGAGGGAACACTGAAGCTTTCTTT
cdr3_length: 17
v_call: TRBV24-1
j_call: TRBJ1-1
clone_size: -
d_call: -

cdr3_aa: CASSSPPDKTEAFF
cdr3_nt: TGTGCCAGCAGCTCTCCCCCTGACAAAACTGAAGCTTTCTTT
cdr3_length: 14
v_call: TRBV11-3
j_call: TRBJ1-1
clone_size: -
d_call: -

cdr3_aa: CASSLGGETSGRETQYF
cdr3_nt: TGTGCCAGCAGCTTAGGGGGAGAGACTAGCGGGAGAGAGACCCAGTACTTC
cdr3_length: 17
v_call: TRBV11-3
j_call: TRBJ2-5
clone_size: -
d_call: TRBD2

cdr3_aa: CASSLLAGGRDEQFF
cdr3_nt: TGTGCCAGCAGCTTACTAGCGGGAGGCCGCGATGAGCAGTTCTTC
cdr3_length: 15
v_call: TRBV5-4
j_call: TRBJ2-1
clone_size: -
d_call: TRBD2

cdr3_aa: CASSPQGPYGYTF
cdr3_nt: TGTGCCAGCAGCCCACAGGGGCCCTATGGCTACACCTTC
cdr3_length: 13
v_call: TRBV2
j_call: TRBJ1-2
clone_size: -
d_call: TRBD1

cdr3_aa: CASSQDVDRTYEQYF
cdr3_nt: TGCGCCAGCAGCCAAGATGTAGACAGGACCTACGAGCAGTACTTC
cdr3_length: 15
v_call: TRBV4-3
j_call: TRBJ2-7
clone_size: -
d_call: -

cdr3_aa: CASGRGQPQHF
cdr3_nt: TGTGCCAGCGGGCGGGGGCAGCCCCAGCATTTT
cdr3_length: 11
v_call: TRBV6-5
j_call: TRBJ1-5
clone_size: -
d_call: -

cdr3_aa: CASSRSRDRAIDYTF
cdr3_nt: TGTGCCAGCAGCCGTTCCCGGGACAGAGCTATAGACTACACCTTC
cdr3_length: 15
v_call: TRBV6-5
j_call: TRBJ1-2
clone_size: -
d_call: TRBD1

cdr3_aa: CASSLTESSYEQYF
cdr3_nt: TGTGCCAGCAGTTTGACAGAAAGCTCCTACGAGCAGTACTTC
cdr3_length: 14
v_call: TRBV6-5
j_call: TRBJ2-7
clone_size: -
d_call: -

cdr3_aa: CASSLGVGLMNTEAFF
cdr3_nt: TGTGCCAGCAGTTTAGGTGTGGGGCTAATGAACACTGAAGCTTTCTTT
cdr3_length: 16
v_call: TRBV27
j_call: TRBJ1-1
clone_size: -
d_call: -

cdr3_aa: CASTMGGGLNEQYF
cdr3_nt: TGTGCCAGCACCATGGGGGGGGGCTTGAACGAGCAGTACTTC
cdr3_length: 14
v_call: TRBV5-4
j_call: TRBJ2-7
clone_size: -
d_call: -

cdr3_aa: CAWSNLAGSANF
cdr3_nt: TGTGCCTGGAGTAACCTAGCGGGTAGTGCCAACTTC
cdr3_length: 12
v_call: TRBV30
j_call: TRBJ2-7
clone_size: -
d_call: TRBD2

cdr3_aa: CASSLDRGDQPQHF
cdr3_nt: TGTGCCAGCAGCCTAGACAGGGGTGATCAGCCCCAGCATTTT
cdr3_length: 14
v_call: TRBV11-2
j_call: TRBJ1-5
clone_size: -
d_call: TRBD1

cdr3_aa: CASSFRRSRGETQYF
cdr3_nt: TGTGCCAGCAGTTTCCGACGGTCAAGAGGGGAGACCCAGTACTTC
cdr3_length: 15
v_call: TRBV27
j_call: TRBJ2-5
clone_size: -
d_call: -

cdr3_aa: CASTKETAPRPQHF
cdr3_nt: TGTGCCAGTACCAAGGAGACAGCCCCTAGGCCCCAGCATTTT
cdr3_length: 14
v_call: TRBV19
j_call: TRBJ1-5
clone_size: once
d_call: -

cdr3_aa: CASSQDQNSPLHF
cdr3_nt: TGTGCCAGCAGCCAAGACCAGAATTCACCCCTCCACTTT
cdr3_length: 13
v_call: TRBV3-1/TRBV3-2
j_call: TRBJ1-6
clone_size: -
d_call: -

cdr3_aa: CASSQDRRTVGETQYF
cdr3_nt: TGTGCCAGCAGCCAAGACCGGCGGACTGTGGGGGAGACCCAGTACTTC
cdr3_length: 16
v_call: TRBV3-1/TRBV3-2
j_call: TRBJ2-5
clone_size: -
d_call: -

cdr3_aa: CASSLAVGGGNTEAFF
cdr3_nt: TGCGCCAGCAGCTTGGCCGTTGGCGGCGGAAACACTGAAGCTTTCTTT
cdr3_length: 16
v_call: TRBV5-1
j_call: TRBJ1-1
clone_size: -
d_call: -

cdr3_aa: CASSLLGTGPNSPLHF
cdr3_nt: TGTGCCAGCAGCTTACTGGGGACAGGCCCGAATTCACCCCTCCACTTT
cdr3_length: 16
v_call: TRBV7-3
j_call: TRBJ1-6
clone_size: -
d_call: TRBD1

cdr3_aa: CASSLYGTDTEAFF
cdr3_nt: TGTGCCAGCAGTCTATACGGGACAGACACTGAAGCTTTCTTT
cdr3_length: 14
v_call: TRBV27
j_call: TRBJ1-1
clone_size: -
d_call: TRBD1

cdr3_aa: CATSDLGAFNEKLFF
cdr3_nt: TGTGCCACCAGTGATTTGGGGGCCTTCAATGAAAAACTGTTTTTT
cdr3_length: 15
v_call: TRBV24-1
j_call: TRBJ1-4
clone_size: -
d_call: -

cdr3_aa: CASSIGNRVTGGYTF
cdr3_nt: TGTGCCAGTAGTATTGGGAACAGGGTTACGGGAGGCTACACCTTC
cdr3_length: 15
v_call: TRBV19
j_call: TRBJ1-2
clone_size: once
d_call: -

cdr3_aa: CASSSKYEQYF
cdr3_nt: TGTGCCAGCTCATCAAAATACGAGCAGTACTTC
cdr3_length: 11
v_call: TRBV18
j_call: TRBJ2-7
clone_size: -
d_call: -

cdr3_aa: CASSLEGQGGNEQFF
cdr3_nt: TGCGCCAGCAGCTTGGAAGGACAGGGAGGGAATGAGCAGTTCTTC
cdr3_length: 15
v_call: TRBV5-1
j_call: TRBJ2-1
clone_size: -
d_call: -

cdr3_aa: CASSLGRQGGEQYF
cdr3_nt: TGTGCCAGCAGCTTAGGACGTCAGGGGGGCGAGCAGTACTTC
cdr3_length: 14
v_call: TRBV11-3
j_call: TRBJ2-7
clone_size: -
d_call: -

cdr3_aa: CASSQRLGNTEAFF
cdr3_nt: TGTGCCAGCAGCCAAAGACTAGGGAACACTGAAGCTTTCTTT
cdr3_length: 14
v_call: TRBV7-2
j_call: TRBJ1-1
clone_size: few
d_call: -

cdr3_aa: CASSFRQGGPDTQYF
cdr3_nt: TGCGCCAGCAGCTTTAGACAGGGGGGCCCAGATACGCAGTATTTT
cdr3_length: 15
v_call: TRBV5-1
j_call: TRBJ2-3
clone_size: few
d_call: TRBD1

cdr3_aa: CASSLSFGVGTLNSPLHF
cdr3_nt: TGTGCCAGCAGTTTATCCTTCGGGGTAGGGACACTCAATTCACCCCTCCACTTT
cdr3_length: 18
v_call: TRBV27
j_call: TRBJ1-6
clone_size: few
d_call: -

cdr3_aa: CASAGSGGVGTEAFF
cdr3_nt: TGTGCCAGCGCCGGCTCGGGGGGTGTGGGGACTGAAGCTTTCTTT
cdr3_length: 15
v_call: TRBV7-2
j_call: TRBJ1-1
clone_size: -
d_call: -

cdr3_aa: CASSFRVHYEQYF
cdr3_nt: TGTGCCAGCAGTTTCCGGGTTCACTACGAGCAGTACTTC
cdr3_length: 13
v_call: TRBV28
j_call: TRBJ2-7
clone_size: -
d_call: -

cdr3_aa: CSVVGRSWNTEAFF
cdr3_nt: TGCAGCGTTGTGGGCCGGTCCTGGAACACTGAAGCTTTCTTT
cdr3_length: 14
v_call: TRBV29-1
j_call: TRBJ1-1
clone_size: -
d_call: -

cdr3_aa: CASSSTGPNSPLHF
cdr3_nt: TGCGCCAGCAGCTCCACAGGCCCCAATTCACCCCTCCACTTT
cdr3_length: 14
v_call: TRBV5-1
j_call: TRBJ1-6
clone_size: -
d_call: -

cdr3_aa: CATSEAGRNSPLHF
cdr3_nt: TGTGCCACCAGTGAGGCAGGGCGGAATTCACCCCTCCACTTT
cdr3_length: 14
v_call: TRBV24-1
j_call: TRBJ1-6
clone_size: few
d_call: -

cdr3_aa: CASGQVQETQYF
cdr3_nt: TGTGCCAGCGGACAGGTCCAAGAGACCCAGTACTTC
cdr3_length: 12
v_call: TRBV19
j_call: TRBJ2-5
clone_size: -
d_call: TRBD1

cdr3_aa: CATSVQGGTGELFF
cdr3_nt: TGTGCCACCAGTGTCCAAGGGGGAACCGGGGAGCTGTTTTTT
cdr3_length: 14
v_call: TRBV24-1
j_call: TRBJ2-2
clone_size: -
d_call: -

cdr3_aa: CASSPRDTFDYGYTF
cdr3_nt: TGTGCCAGCTCACCCCGGGACACATTTGACTATGGCTACACCTTC
cdr3_length: 15
v_call: TRBV18
j_call: TRBJ1-2
clone_size: once
d_call: -

cdr3_aa: CASSHRQGFGSVVNYGYTF
cdr3_nt: TGCGCCAGCAGCCACCGACAGGGGTTTGGGTCAGTAGTTAACTATGGCTACACCTTC
cdr3_length: 19
v_call: TRBV4-1
j_call: TRBJ1-2
clone_size: -
d_call: TRBD1

cdr3_aa: CASSLGLVRGEQFF
cdr3_nt: TGTGCCAGCAGCCTAGGACTAGTTAGGGGTGAGCAGTTCTTC
cdr3_length: 14
v_call: TRBV6-2/TRBV6-3
j_call: TRBJ2-1
clone_size: -
d_call: TRBD2

cdr3_aa: CASSLGRADTQYF
cdr3_nt: TGTGCCAGCAGCTTAGGGCGGGCAGATACGCAGTATTTT
cdr3_length: 13
v_call: TRBV7-2
j_call: TRBJ2-3
clone_size: -
d_call: -